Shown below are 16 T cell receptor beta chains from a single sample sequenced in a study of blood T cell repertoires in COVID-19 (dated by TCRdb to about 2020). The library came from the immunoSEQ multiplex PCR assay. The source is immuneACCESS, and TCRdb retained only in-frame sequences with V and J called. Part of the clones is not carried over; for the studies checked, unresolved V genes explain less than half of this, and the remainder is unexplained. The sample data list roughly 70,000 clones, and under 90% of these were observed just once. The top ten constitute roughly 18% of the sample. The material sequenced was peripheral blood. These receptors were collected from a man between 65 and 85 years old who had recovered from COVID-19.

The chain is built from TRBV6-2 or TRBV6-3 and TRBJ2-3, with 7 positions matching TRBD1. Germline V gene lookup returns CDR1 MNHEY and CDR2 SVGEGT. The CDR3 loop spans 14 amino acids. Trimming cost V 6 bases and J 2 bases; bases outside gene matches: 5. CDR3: CASSPGQVTDTQYF. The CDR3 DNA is TGTGCCAGCAGCCCCGGACAGGTCACAGATACGCAGTATTTT.

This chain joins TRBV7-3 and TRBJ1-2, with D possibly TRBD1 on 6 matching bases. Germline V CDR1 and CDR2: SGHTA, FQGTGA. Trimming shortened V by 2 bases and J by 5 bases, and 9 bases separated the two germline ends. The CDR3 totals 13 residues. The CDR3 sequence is CASSLPQGYGYTF. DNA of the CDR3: TGTGCCAGCAGCTTACCCCAGGGGTATGGCTACACCTTC.

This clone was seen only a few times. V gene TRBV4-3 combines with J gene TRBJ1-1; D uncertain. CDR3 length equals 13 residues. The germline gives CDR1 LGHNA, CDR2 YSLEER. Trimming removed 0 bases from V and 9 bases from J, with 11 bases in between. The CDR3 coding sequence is TGCGCCAGCAGCCAAGATCAGGTCCAGAAAGCTTTCTTT. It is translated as CASSQDQVQKAFF.

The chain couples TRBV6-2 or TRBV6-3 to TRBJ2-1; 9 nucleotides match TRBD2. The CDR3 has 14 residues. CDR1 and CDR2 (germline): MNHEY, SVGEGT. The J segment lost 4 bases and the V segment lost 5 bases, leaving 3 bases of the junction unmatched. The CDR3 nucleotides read TGTGCCAGCAGTCTAGCGGGGCTATACAATGAGCAGTTCTTC. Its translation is CASSLAGLYNEQFF.

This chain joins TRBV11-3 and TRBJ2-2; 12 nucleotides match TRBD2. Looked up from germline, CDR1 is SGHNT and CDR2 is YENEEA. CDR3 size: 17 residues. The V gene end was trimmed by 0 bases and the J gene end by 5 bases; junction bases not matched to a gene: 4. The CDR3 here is CASSLDFGLAGTGELFF. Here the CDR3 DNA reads TGTGCCAGCAGCTTAGATTTTGGACTAGCGGGAACCGGGGAGCTGTTTTTT.

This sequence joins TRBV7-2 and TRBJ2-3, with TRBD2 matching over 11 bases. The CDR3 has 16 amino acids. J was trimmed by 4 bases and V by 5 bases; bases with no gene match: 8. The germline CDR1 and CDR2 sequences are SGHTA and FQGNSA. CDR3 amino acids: CASSQLAGVRADTQYF. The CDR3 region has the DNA TGTGCCAGCAGCCAACTAGCGGGAGTGAGGGCAGATACGCAGTATTTT.

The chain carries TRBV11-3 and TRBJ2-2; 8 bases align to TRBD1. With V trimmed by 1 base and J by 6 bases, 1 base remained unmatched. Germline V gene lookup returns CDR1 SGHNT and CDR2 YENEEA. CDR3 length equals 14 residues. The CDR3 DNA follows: TGTGCCAGCAGCTTAGTACAGGGGGCCGGGGAGCTGTTTTTT. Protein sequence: CASSLVQGAGELFF.

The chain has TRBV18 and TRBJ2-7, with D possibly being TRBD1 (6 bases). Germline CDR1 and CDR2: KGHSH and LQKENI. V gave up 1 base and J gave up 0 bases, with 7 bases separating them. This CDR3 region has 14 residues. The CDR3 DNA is TGTGCCAGCTCACCACGGGACACCTCCTACGAGCAGTACTTC. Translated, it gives CASSPRDTSYEQYF.

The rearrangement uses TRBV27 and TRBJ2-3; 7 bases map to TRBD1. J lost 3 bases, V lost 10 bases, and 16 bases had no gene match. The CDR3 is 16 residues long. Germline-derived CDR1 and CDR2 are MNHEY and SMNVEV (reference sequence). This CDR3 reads CATSRIPGQRTDTQYF. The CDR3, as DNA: TGTGCCACGTCCCGTATCCCGGGACAGAGAACAGATACGCAGTATTTT.

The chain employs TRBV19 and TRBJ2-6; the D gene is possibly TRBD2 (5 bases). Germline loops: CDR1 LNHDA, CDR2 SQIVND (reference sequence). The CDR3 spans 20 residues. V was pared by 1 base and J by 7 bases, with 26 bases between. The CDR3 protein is CASSIGEGSVGLRRANVLTF. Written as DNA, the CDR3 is TGTGCCAGTAGTATAGGAGAGGGCAGTGTAGGGTTGAGGCGTGCCAACGTCCTGACTTTC.

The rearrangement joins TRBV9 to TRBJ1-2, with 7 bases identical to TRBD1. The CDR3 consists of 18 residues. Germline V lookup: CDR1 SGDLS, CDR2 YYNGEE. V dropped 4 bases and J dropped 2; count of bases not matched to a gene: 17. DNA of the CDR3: TGTGCCAGCAGCCCCCAGCCTAATACAGGGGCGGAGAACTATGGCTACACCTTC. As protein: CASSPQPNTGAENYGYTF. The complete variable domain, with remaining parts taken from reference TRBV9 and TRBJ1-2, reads DSGVTQTPKHLITATGQRVTLRCSPRSGDLSVYWYQQSLDQGLQFLIQYYNGEERAKGNILERFSAQQFPDLHSELNLSSLELGDSALYFCASSPQPNTGAENYGYTFGSGTRLTVV.

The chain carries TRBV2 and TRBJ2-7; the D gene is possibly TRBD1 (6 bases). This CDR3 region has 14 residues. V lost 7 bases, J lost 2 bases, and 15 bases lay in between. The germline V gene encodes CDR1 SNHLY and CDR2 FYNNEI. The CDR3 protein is CASTWTVGAYEQYF. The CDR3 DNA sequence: TGTGCCAGCACCTGGACAGTTGGCGCCTACGAGCAGTACTTC.

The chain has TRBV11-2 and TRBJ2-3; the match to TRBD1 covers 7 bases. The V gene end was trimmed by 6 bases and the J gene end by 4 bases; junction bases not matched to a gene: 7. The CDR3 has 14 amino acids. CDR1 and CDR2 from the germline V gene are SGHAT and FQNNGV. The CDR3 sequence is CASRQTGLPDTQYF. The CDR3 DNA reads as TGTGCCAGCAGACAGACAGGGCTCCCAGATACGCAGTATTTT.

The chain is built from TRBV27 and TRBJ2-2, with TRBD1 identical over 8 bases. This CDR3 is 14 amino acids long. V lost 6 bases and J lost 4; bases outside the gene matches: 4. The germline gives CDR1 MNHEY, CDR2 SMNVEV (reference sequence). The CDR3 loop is CASRWTGITGELFF. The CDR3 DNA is TGTGCCAGCAGATGGACAGGGATCACCGGGGAGCTGTTTTTT.

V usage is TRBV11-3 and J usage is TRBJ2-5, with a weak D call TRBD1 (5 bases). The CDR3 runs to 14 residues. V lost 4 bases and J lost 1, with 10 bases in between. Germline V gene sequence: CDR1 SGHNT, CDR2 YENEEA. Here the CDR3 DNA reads TGTGCCAGCAGCTCTCTTGACAGCCAAGAGACCCAGTACTTC. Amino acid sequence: CASSSLDSQETQYF.

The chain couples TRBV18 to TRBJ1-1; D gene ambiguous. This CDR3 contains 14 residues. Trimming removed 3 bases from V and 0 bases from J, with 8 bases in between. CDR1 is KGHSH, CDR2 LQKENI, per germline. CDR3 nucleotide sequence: TGTGCCAGCTCACCTGGCAACATGAACACTGAAGCTTTCTTT. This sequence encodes CASSPGNMNTEAFF.